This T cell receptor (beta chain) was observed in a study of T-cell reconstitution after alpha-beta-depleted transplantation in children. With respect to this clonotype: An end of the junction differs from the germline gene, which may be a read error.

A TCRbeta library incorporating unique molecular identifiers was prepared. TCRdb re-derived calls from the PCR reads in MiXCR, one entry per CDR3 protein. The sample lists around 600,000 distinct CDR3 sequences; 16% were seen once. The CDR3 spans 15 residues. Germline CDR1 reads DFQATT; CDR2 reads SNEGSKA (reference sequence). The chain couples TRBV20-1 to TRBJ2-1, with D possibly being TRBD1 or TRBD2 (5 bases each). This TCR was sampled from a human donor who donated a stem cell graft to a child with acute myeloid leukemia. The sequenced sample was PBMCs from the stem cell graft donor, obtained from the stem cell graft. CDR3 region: CSARGDRSSYNEQLF. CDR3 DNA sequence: TGCAGTGCTAGAGGGGACCGTAGCTCCTACAATGAGCAGTTGTTC.